This T cell receptor beta chain was sequenced in a study of T-cell reconstitution after alpha-beta-depleted transplantation in children. This clonotype appeared many times. Its matching antigen is unknown. Library preparation (for TCRbeta) was performed with unique molecular identifiers. TCRdb fed the PCR reads into MiXCR, producing one record per CDR3 protein. This table has roughly 670,000 distinct CDR3 sequences, around 13% appearing once. The CDR3 length is 16 residues. Per germline, CDR1 SGHRS and CDR2 YFSETQ. V lost 0 bases and J 0 bases, leaving 11 bases between the germline ends. Study results and limitations: Recipient T cells and thymic progenitors that survived were the source of the high TCRbeta diversity seen at day 60 in some patients. Approximately two months post-transplant, alpha-beta T cells reportedly originated from several hundred expanded graft clones. The main origin of T-cell counts and diversity one year after transplant was newly produced T cells.

The sequences come from PBMCs, collected before TCRalphabeta/CD19-depleted stem cell transplant. The J gene is TRBJ2-3, the V gene TRBV5-1, with unresolved D. This TCR derives from a girl aged 2 to 9 with congenital amegakaryocytic thrombocytopenia, due to receive a stem cell transplant. CDR3 DNA: TGCGCCAGCAGCTTGGCCCCCGGAACTAGCACAGATACGCAGTATTTT. This sequence encodes CASSLAPGTSTDTQYF.